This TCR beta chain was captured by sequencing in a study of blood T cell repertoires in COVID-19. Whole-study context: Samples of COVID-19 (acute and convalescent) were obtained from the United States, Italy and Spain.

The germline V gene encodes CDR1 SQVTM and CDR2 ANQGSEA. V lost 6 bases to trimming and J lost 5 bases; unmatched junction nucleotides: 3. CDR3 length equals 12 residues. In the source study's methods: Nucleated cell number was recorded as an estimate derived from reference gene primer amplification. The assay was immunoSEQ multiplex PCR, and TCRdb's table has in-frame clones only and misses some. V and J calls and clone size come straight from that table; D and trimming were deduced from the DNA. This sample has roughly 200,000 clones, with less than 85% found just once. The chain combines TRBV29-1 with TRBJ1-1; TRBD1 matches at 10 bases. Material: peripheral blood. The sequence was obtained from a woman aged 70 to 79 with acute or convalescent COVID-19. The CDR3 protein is CSVGDRGTEAFF. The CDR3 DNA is TGCAGCGTGGGGGACAGGGGAACTGAAGCTTTCTTT.